The 10 T cell receptor beta chains presented below share a single source sample, sequenced in a study of cytotoxic CD8 clonotypes in ibrutinib-treated CLL. Sequenced by immunoSEQ multiplex PCR; TCRdb stores in-frame clones only, minus some. The sample has about 140,000 clones, about 72% seen once. The starting material was PBMCs, obtained after 12 months of ibrutinib treatment. The receptor set was obtained from a human donor with chronic lymphocytic leukemia.

This chain links TRBV5-1 with TRBJ1-1; D ambiguous. Trimming pared 1 base from V and 1 base from J, leaving 8 bases between. CDR3 length equals 14 residues. Germline CDR1 SGHRS, CDR2 YFSETQ. The CDR3 here is CASSLNPGNTEAFF. The CDR3 DNA follows: TGCGCCAGCAGCTTGAACCCAGGGAACACTGAAGCTTTCTTT.

This sequence joins TRBV6-5 and TRBJ2-3; no clear D. Germline values: CDR1 MNHEY, CDR2 SVGAGI. The CDR3 covers 14 residues. With 7 bases removed from V and 4 bases from J, the gap between germline ends came to 15 bases. The CDR3 reads CASTKDAVADTQYF. The DNA for the CDR3 is TGTGCCAGCACGAAGGATGCCGTGGCAGATACGCAGTATTTT.

The chain couples TRBV10-3 to TRBJ2-3; D is perhaps TRBD1 or TRBD2 (5 bases each). CDR3 length: 15 amino acids. Germline CDR1 and CDR2: ENHRY and SYGVKD. Deletions cut 1 base from V and 5 bases from J, with 13 bases between. The CDR3, as DNA: TGTGCCATCAGTGAGTGGGGACCGCCCGGAGATACGCAGTATTTT. Translated: CAISEWGPPGDTQYF.

The chain has TRBV5-6 and TRBJ1-1; a possible D gene is TRBD1 (5 bases). The germline V gene encodes CDR1 SGHDT and CDR2 YYEEEE. Deletions cut 4 bases from V and 3 bases from J, with 16 bases between. This CDR3 spans 15 amino acids. The CDR3: CASSGSEGWDTEAFF. CDR3 in DNA: TGTGCCAGCAGCGGGAGCGAGGGGTGGGACACTGAAGCTTTCTTT.

The V call is TRBV5-6, the J call TRBJ2-7; 7 bases align to TRBD2. The length of the CDR3 is 15 residues. V lost 3 bases, J lost 3 bases, and 9 bases stayed unmatched. Germline V gene data show CDR1 as SGHDT and CDR2 as YYEEEE. The chain's CDR3 is CASSYRGVLVYEQYF. The CDR3 DNA sequence: TGTGCCAGCAGCTACCGGGGGGTTTTGGTCTACGAGCAGTACTTC. The full variable domain, completed using reference TRBV5-6 and TRBJ2-7, is DAGVTQSPTHLIKTRGQQVTLRCSPKSGHDTVSWYQQALGQGPQFIFQYYEEEERQRGNFPDRFSGHQFPNYSSELNVNALLLGDSALYLCASSYRGVLVYEQYFGPGTRLTVT.

This clone was found once. The chain employs TRBV2 and TRBJ2-1; D is ambiguous. Germline V gene lookup returns CDR1 SNHLY and CDR2 FYNNEI. CDR3 length equals 10 residues. V lost 4 bases to trimming and J lost 10 bases, with 5 bases between them. The CDR3 DNA is TGTGCCAGCAGTGTTACCGAGCAGTTCTTC. This translates into CASSVTEQFF.

The rearrangement uses TRBV19 and TRBJ2-7, with no clear D. This CDR3 has 14 amino acids. The germline CDR1 and CDR2 sequences are LNHDA and SQIVND (reference sequence). The ends were cut back, 5 bases at V and 1 base at J, with 12 bases in the middle. The CDR3 DNA reads as TGTGCCAGTAGTGTGGGCATTAATTCCTACGAGCAGTACTTC. Its translation is CASSVGINSYEQYF.

The chain links TRBV18 to TRBJ2-7, with 7 bases identical to TRBD1. This CDR3 contains 14 residues. The junction had 6 bases not matched to a gene; V was cut back by 3 bases and J by 4 bases. CDR1 and CDR2 (germline): KGHSH, LQKENI. This chain's CDR3 is CASSPGTAAYEQYF. DNA of the CDR3: TGTGCCAGCTCACCCGGGACAGCGGCGTACGAGCAGTACTTC. Looking up the rest from reference TRBV18 and TRBJ2-7 gives the full variable domain: NAGVMQNPRHLVRRRGQEARLRCSPMKGHSHVYWYRQLPEEGLKFMVYLQKENIIDESGMPKERFSAEFPKEGPSILRIQQVVRGDSAAYFCASSPGTAAYEQYFGPGTRLTVT.

The chain couples TRBV5-5 to TRBJ2-7, with 9 bases aligning to TRBD2. CDR1 and CDR2 from the germline V gene are SGHKS and YYEKEE (reference sequence). The CDR3 is 16 amino acids. Germline trimming cut 4 bases from V and 1 base from J; bases unmatched to any gene: 9. The CDR3 coding sequence is TGTGCCAGCAGCGCCGAGCCTAGCGGGATATCCTACGAGCAGTACTTC. Translating it yields CASSAEPSGISYEQYF.

The chain couples TRBV18 to TRBJ2-1; TRBD1 agrees at 7 bases. Losses at the gene ends were 5 bases for V and 5 bases for J; bases not matched to a gene: 3. The CDR3 is 13 amino acids. CDR1 and CDR2 from the germline V gene are KGHSH and LQKENI. The CDR3 loop reads CASSTGTDNEQFF. CDR3 DNA sequence: TGTGCCAGCTCAACCGGGACAGACAATGAGCAGTTCTTC.